This T cell receptor (beta chain) is drawn from a study of blood T cell repertoires in COVID-19. Some clones are missing from TCRdb's copy, which holds only in-frame ones; the method was immunoSEQ multiplex PCR. The repertoire includes some 420,000 clones, 80% to 90% of them detected once, and 0.95% to 1.3% sits in the top ten. Trimming pared 4 bases from V and 2 bases from J, leaving 11 bases between. Germline V lookup: CDR1 SGHNT, CDR2 YYREEE (reference sequence). The CDR3 runs 14 residues. This clone was seen once. Sequenced material: PBMCs or T cells enriched from blood (not recorded which). This TCR came from a man aged 30 to 39 who had recovered from COVID-19. The chain has TRBV5-4 and TRBJ2-3; the D gene is possibly TRBD2 (6 bases). The CDR3 sequence: CASSPGLTTDTQYF. CDR3 in DNA: TGTGCCAGCAGCCCGGGACTTACCACAGATACGCAGTATTTT.